Listed below are T cell receptor beta chains from one sample, sequenced in a study of cytomegalovirus exposure and HLA in healthy donors. Method: immunoSEQ multiplex PCR; TCRdb's copy keeps in-frame clones and lacks some. The data hold a few hundred thousand clones, with around four fifths observed a single time. Input material: PBMCs. These receptors originate from a woman aged 30 to 39 in good health and CMV-seropositive. CDR3s include the opening cysteine and the closing phenylalanine or tryptophan. A D gene is named only where the DNA matches it firmly. Clone size appears in some rows only: once, few, many, or a class for an expanded clone.

>NA|TRBV19|TRBD1|TRBJ1-5
TGTGCCAGTAGTGGGGGACAGGGGGCTTGGCAGCCCCAGCATTTT
CASSGGQGAWQPQHF
>once|TRBV19|TRBD1|TRBJ1-2
TGTGCCAGTAACCGACAGGGGATGGACTATGGCTACACCTTC
CASNRQGMDYGYTF
>once|TRBV5-1|TRBD2|TRBJ2-2
TGCGCCAGCGGACTAGCGGGAGGTACCGGGGAGCTGTTTTTT
CASGLAGGTGELFF
>NA|TRBV5-1|TRBD2|TRBJ2-5
TGCGCCAGCAGCTTGGGAGGACTAGCGGGAGTTAGAGAGACCCAGTACTTC
CASSLGGLAGVRETQYF
>NA|TRBV6-6|TRBD1|TRBJ1-1
TGTGCCAGCAGCAGGGGGCGCGACACTGAAGCTTTCTTT
CASSRGRDTEAFF
>many|TRBV6-6|TRBD1|TRBJ2-1
TGTGCCAGTCAAGCCCGGGACAGCTCCTACAATGAGCAGTTCTTC
CASQARDSSYNEQFF
>NA|TRBV5-4|NA|TRBJ2-7
TGTGCCAGCATGCGGGACGTCAACTCCTACGAGCAGTACTTC
CASMRDVNSYEQYF
>NA|TRBV29-1|NA|TRBJ2-7
TGCAGCGTTGGAGTAATGGGGTACGAGCAGTACTTC
CSVGVMGYEQYF
>NA|TRBV5-1|NA|TRBJ1-1
TGCGCCAGCAGCTTGGGGGTTACAGGGTACACTGAAGCTTTCTTT
CASSLGVTGYTEAFF
>NA|TRBV4-2|NA|TRBJ1-4
TGTGCCAGCAGCCAAGATCTTGAGGGCTCGGAAAAACTGTTTTTT
CASSQDLEGSEKLFF
>NA|TRBV9|NA|TRBJ2-3
TGTGCCAGCAGCGTAGAGGGGGGAGACTCAGATACGCAGTATTTT
CASSVEGGDSDTQYF
>NA|TRBV9|TRBD1|TRBJ1-2
TGTGCCAGCAGCCATGACAGGGGAGGAGGTGACTATGGCTACACCTTC
CASSHDRGGGDYGYTF
>NA|TRBV5-1|TRBD1|TRBJ1-2
TGCGCCAGCAGCTGGGGATCAGGGGGCAACTATGGCTACACCTTC
CASSWGSGGNYGYTF
>NA|TRBV19|NA|TRBJ1-2
TGTGCCAGTAGTAGGAGGCAGCTTAACTATGGCTACACCTTC
CASSRRQLNYGYTF
>NA|TRBV30|TRBD1|TRBJ1-2
TGTGCCTGGAGTGGACAGGGTGGGGATGGCTACACCTTC
CAWSGQGGDGYTF
>NA|TRBV4-3|NA|TRBJ2-2
TGCGCCAGCAGCCAAGAGGAGGGGACCGGGGAGCTGTTTTTT
CASSQEEGTGELFF
>NA|TRBV5-4|NA|TRBJ2-1
TGTGCCAGCAGCTTGGGGGTCAATGAGCAGTTCTTC
CASSLGVNEQFF
>NA|TRBV9|NA|TRBJ1-2
TGTGCCAGCAGCGTACTGGGGTCTAACTATGGCTACACCTTC
CASSVLGSNYGYTF
>NA|TRBV5-1|TRBD2|TRBJ2-5
TGCGCCAGCAGCTTGAGTAGCGGGACCCAAGAGACCCAGTACTTC
CASSLSSGTQETQYF
>NA|TRBV25-1|TRBD1|TRBJ1-3
TGTGCCAGCAGTGCATATGGGACGGCGACAGGGAACACCATATATTTT
CASSAYGTATGNTIYF
>NA|TRBV2|NA|TRBJ2-7
TGTGCCAGCAGTGCAGGAAGGGCTTCATACGAGCAGTACTTC
CASSAGRASYEQYF
>NA|TRBV29-1|NA|TRBJ1-2
TGCAGCATCGGGGGGCGCGACTATGGCTACACCTTC
CSIGGRDYGYTF
>NA|TRBV29-1|NA|TRBJ1-3
TGCAGCGTTGAGTCAGGGGCACGGAACACCATATATTTT
CSVESGARNTIYF
>once|TRBV29-1|NA|TRBJ2-3
TGCAGCGTTTACCCGGGGGTGGGTAGCACAGATACGCAGTATTTT
CSVYPGVGSTDTQYF
>NA|TRBV6-6|TRBD1|TRBJ2-7
TGTGCCAGCAGGACCGGGACAGGGGACTACGAGCAGTACTTC
CASRTGTGDYEQYF
>NA|TRBV4-3|TRBD1|TRBJ2-7
TGCGCCAGCAGCCCCGGACAGGGGGAGCACTACGAGCAGTACTTC
CASSPGQGEHYEQYF
>NA|TRBV27|NA|TRBJ1-5
TGTGCCAGCAGTTCCAATGGACAGATTTTTCAGCCCCAGCATTTT
CASSSNGQIFQPQHF
>NA|TRBV27|NA|TRBJ2-5
TGTGCCAGCAGTTTCCGGGCGGGAACACAAGAGACCCAGTACTTC
CASSFRAGTQETQYF
>NA|TRBV4-2|TRBD2|TRBJ2-2
TGTGCCAGCAGCCAAGATGGGACTAGCGGGACTCCGAACACCGGGGAGCTGTTTTTT
CASSQDGTSGTPNTGELFF
>NA|TRBV19|NA|TRBJ1-5
TGTGCCAGTAGTATTGTAGAGGGCAGGGCACACCAGCCCCAGCATTTT
CASSIVEGRAHQPQHF
>NA|TRBV6-5|NA|TRBJ1-3
TGTGCCAGCAGTCAGGGAGCAGGAAACACCATATATTTT
CASSQGAGNTIYF
>NA|TRBV7-3|NA|TRBJ2-3
TGTGCCAGCAGCTTGTGGGGGAGCACAGATACGCAGTATTTT
CASSLWGSTDTQYF
>NA|TRBV5-1|NA|TRBJ1-2
TGCGCCAGCAGCTTGGGGCCTGCCCTCTATGGCTACACCTTC
CASSLGPALYGYTF
>NA|TRBV6-5|TRBD2|TRBJ2-1
TGTGCCAGCAGTTACCGACTAGCGGGTAGAGATGAGCAGTTCTTC
CASSYRLAGRDEQFF
>NA|TRBV13|NA|TRBJ2-7
TGTGCCAGCAGCTTTTTCCGAGCCGCCTACGAGCAGTACTTC
CASSFFRAAYEQYF
>NA|TRBV30|TRBD1|TRBJ2-5
TGTGCCTGGAGTCCACCTACAGGGGGCAATGGGGAGACCCAGTACTTC
CAWSPPTGGNGETQYF
>NA|TRBV5-6|NA|TRBJ1-1
TGTGCCAGCAGCTTCGGAGGGTTGAACACTGAAGCTTTCTTT
CASSFGGLNTEAFF
>NA|TRBV13|NA|TRBJ2-1
TGTGCCAGCAGCTTAGGCCTCGGGGGAAATAGCTCCTACAATGAGCAGTTCTTC
CASSLGLGGNSSYNEQFF
>NA|TRBV11-2|NA|TRBJ2-7
TGTGCCAGCAGCTCCACGTTAGGGGGAGTGAACTACGAGCAGTACTTC
CASSSTLGGVNYEQYF
>NA|TRBV7-6|NA|TRBJ1-5
TGTGCCAGCAGCTTAGGGGACAAGAATCAGCCCCAGCATTTT
CASSLGDKNQPQHF
>NA|TRBV27|NA|TRBJ1-5
TGTGCCAGCAGTTTACGAGGGGAACAGCCCCAGCATTTT
CASSLRGEQPQHF
>NA|TRBV19|NA|TRBJ1-3
TGTGCCAGCGCTCAGGGCTGGTCTGGAAACACCATATATTTT
CASAQGWSGNTIYF